This T cell receptor beta chain was captured in a study of T-cell memory formation after mild COVID-19. Overall study context: Among the donors, TCR clusters were largely specific to each donor.

This clonotype was counted only a few times. CDR3 length equals 13 residues. Germline CDR1 reads LGHNA; CDR2 reads YSLEER. Trimming took off 1 base at V and 8 bases at J, with 9 bases between the two ends. TCR alpha and TCR beta cDNA libraries carrying sample barcodes and UMIs came from 5'RACE with constant-segment primers. Via MiXCR, TCRdb re-called the 5' RACE reads, giving one row per CDR3 protein. The profile shows about 390,000 distinct CDR3 sequences, around a fifth of them singletons. V gene TRBV4-3 combines with J gene TRBJ2-1, with D hard to call. This clonotype was sampled from an adult woman who had mild COVID-19 (a few samples of this study predate the infection). Cell type and time point are not known. Input material: PBMCs or a T cell subset sorted from them (not recorded which). CDR3 loop: CASSQVVGYEQFF. The CDR3 DNA reads TGCGCCAGCAGCCAAGTGGTCGGCTATGAGCAGTTCTTC.